These T cell receptor beta chains were read from a single sample in a study of OX40 agonist ivuxolimab in advanced cancers. Assay used: immunoSEQ multiplex PCR; TCRdb lists only in-frame clones, some missing. The data hold 9,500 to 13,000 clones, with around four fifths observed a single time. Sample: CD4+ or CD8+ T cells sorted from blood, taken in a trial of the OX40 agonist ivuxolimab. Receptors originate from an adult with an advanced solid tumor such as melanoma, head and neck, liver or kidney cancer. The CDR3 runs from the conserved cysteine through the conserved F or W. Each record gives: V gene, J gene, clone size, D gene, CDR3 DNA, CDR3 protein. D genes are given only for firm matches. A clone size is listed for some rows: how often the clone was seen (once, few, many), or a class if it is expanded.

TRBV7-9	TRBJ1-4	-	-	TGTGCCAGCAGGCGGACAGATACAAATGAAAAACTGTTTTTT	CASRRTDTNEKLFF
TRBV28	TRBJ2-7	-	-	TGTGCCAGCAGTCTCGTACGGGCCTACGAGCAGTACTTC	CASSLVRAYEQYF
TRBV7-2	TRBJ1-1	-	-	TGTGCCAGCAGCCCCGGTGTGACTGAAGCTTTCTTT	CASSPGVTEAFF
TRBV11-2	TRBJ2-7	-	-	TGTGCCAGCAAGGCGGACTCCTACGAGCAGTACTTC	CASKADSYEQYF
TRBV9	TRBJ2-7	-	TRBD2	TGTGCCAGCAGCGTAGGTAGCGGGAGGCGCGAGCAGTACTTC	CASSVGSGRREQYF
TRBV7-9	TRBJ2-1	few	TRBD2	TGTGCCATCCGAATTGCGGGCGGGAGGTCCCCCAAACCTTACAATGAGCAGTTCTTC	CAIRIAGGRSPKPYNEQFF
TRBV6-4	TRBJ1-2	-	-	TGTGCCAGCAGTCGGGAGAACTATGGCTACACCTTC	CASSRENYGYTF
TRBV5-4	TRBJ2-1	-	-	TGTGCCAGCAGCCAACCCGAAAACACTGGGTTGATTTTCGATGAGCAGTTCTTC	CASSQPENTGLIFDEQFF
TRBV29-1	TRBJ1-2	-	-	TGCAGCGTCACCATAGAGACTAACTATGGCTACACCTTC	CSVTIETNYGYTF
TRBV7-6	TRBJ2-5	-	-	TGTGCCAGCAGCTTATGGCCGGGGCAACAAGAGACCCAGTACTTC	CASSLWPGQQETQYF
TRBV29-1	TRBJ2-5	-	-	TGCAGCCTTGGGGTTAGGGGAGAGACCCAGTACTTC	CSLGVRGETQYF
TRBV19	TRBJ2-7	-	TRBD2	TGTGCCAGCTCACTAGCGGGGACCTACGAGCAGTACTTC	CASSLAGTYEQYF
TRBV5-5	TRBJ2-2	-	-	TGTGCCAGCAGCTTCGATTATGCGTCACCTAACACCGGGGAGCTGTTTTTT	CASSFDYASPNTGELFF
TRBV4-3	TRBJ1-2	-	TRBD1	TGCGCCAGCAGCCAAGATAGCCATGGACAGGGTTTTCATGGCTACACCTTC	CASSQDSHGQGFHGYTF
TRBV9	TRBJ2-7	-	TRBD2	TGTGCCAGCAGCTTTAGCGGGAGTCCCTACGAGCAGTACTTC	CASSFSGSPYEQYF
TRBV15	TRBJ1-5	-	-	TGTGCCACCAGCACCGGGGACGGCAATCAGCCCCAGCATTTT	CATSTGDGNQPQHF
TRBV2	TRBJ2-7	-	TRBD1	TGTGCCAGCAGCGATCCGGGACAGTCCTACGAGCAGTACTTC	CASSDPGQSYEQYF
TRBV19	TRBJ2-1	few	TRBD2	TGTGCCAGTAGTATAGGGGGCGGGAGCTCCTACAATGAGCAGTTCTTC	CASSIGGGSSYNEQFF
TRBV4-2	TRBJ2-7	few	TRBD2	TGTGCCAGCAGCCAAAGCCCTAGCGGCTACGAGCAGTACTTC	CASSQSPSGYEQYF
TRBV27	TRBJ2-7	-	-	TGTGCCAGCAGTTTCGGAGACGGAGCTTCCTACGAGCAGTACTTC	CASSFGDGASYEQYF
TRBV7-2	TRBJ1-1	-	TRBD1	TGTGCCAGCAGCTCACCTCGGACAGGGGGTGGCCCGGGGAACACTGAAGCTTTCTTT	CASSSPRTGGGPGNTEAFF
TRBV10-2	TRBJ1-1	-	-	TGCGCCAGCAGTGAGAGATACAGGGACCCTGAAGCTTTCTTT	CASSERYRDPEAFF
TRBV27	TRBJ2-7	once	-	TGTGCCAGCAGTCGTGGGCCTTCCTACGAGCAGTACTTC	CASSRGPSYEQYF
TRBV6-6	TRBJ1-5	-	-	TGTGCCAGCAGTTCAGCGCACGCCAATCAGCCCCAGCATTTT	CASSSAHANQPQHF
TRBV7-6	TRBJ1-4	-	-	TGTGCCAGCAGTGGCGGGGCGCCTGCACTCAATGAAAAACTGTTTTTT	CASSGGAPALNEKLFF
TRBV7-3	TRBJ2-3	-	TRBD1	TGTGCCAGCAGCCCGAGGACAGGGGCTAGCACAGATACGCAGTATTTT	CASSPRTGASTDTQYF
TRBV7-9	TRBJ1-5	-	TRBD1	TGTGCCAGCAGCTCAAACCGAGGGGGCAGCAATCAGCCCCAGCATTTT	CASSSNRGGSNQPQHF
TRBV27	TRBJ2-5	-	TRBD1	TGTGCCAGCAGTTCGGGCAGGGGGATGGCGGAGACCCAGTACTTC	CASSSGRGMAETQYF
TRBV29-1	TRBJ2-1	once	-	TGCAGTTTTTTTTGGGGGATGAGTGAGCAGTTCTTC	CSFFWGMSEQFF
TRBV4-1	TRBJ1-3	few	-	TGCGCCAGCAGCCAAGGGGACTCTGGAAACACCATATATTTT	CASSQGDSGNTIYF
TRBV21-1	TRBJ2-7	-	-	TGTGCCAGCAGCAAAACTTACAGCTCCTACGAGCAGTACTTC	CASSKTYSSYEQYF
TRBV4-2	TRBJ2-7	-	TRBD1	TGTGCCAGCAGCCAGGTACGGGACAGCTCCTACGAGCAGTACTTC	CASSQVRDSSYEQYF
TRBV4-3	TRBJ2-7	-	-	TGCGCCAGCAGCCAAGTCGGCTCAAGCTACGAGCAGTACTTC	CASSQVGSSYEQYF
TRBV5-6	TRBJ2-7	-	TRBD2	TGTGCCAGCAGCTACAGCGGGAGGGCCCTTTACGAGCAGTACTTC	CASSYSGRALYEQYF
TRBV9	TRBJ2-7	-	-	TGTGCCAGCAGCTCGTTTGAGGGACGCGAGCAGTACTTC	CASSSFEGREQYF
TRBV27	TRBJ2-1	-	TRBD1	TGTGCCAGCAGTTTGGGGACAGGGAGTTGGCTCCCCTCGAACAGGGAGCAGTTCTTC	CASSLGTGSWLPSNREQFF
TRBV6-5	TRBJ2-3	-	-	TGTGCCAGCAGTTCTAGGGACTTTAGCACAGATACGCAGTATTTT	CASSSRDFSTDTQYF
TRBV7-8	TRBJ2-3	-	TRBD2	TGTGCCAGCAGCACCCCCTCGGCTGAGACTAGCGGGAGTTCTTTCACAGATACGCAGTATTTT	CASSTPSAETSGSSFTDTQYF
TRBV5-6	TRBJ2-5	-	-	TGTGCCAGCAGCTTGTTGAGTGAACACATGTCCGAAGAGACCCAGTACTTC	CASSLLSEHMSEETQYF
TRBV7-3	TRBJ2-1	-	TRBD2	TGTGCCAGCAGCCCGACTAGCGGGGGCACCTACAATGAGCAGTTCTTC	CASSPTSGGTYNEQFF
TRBV6-6	TRBJ2-7	-	TRBD1	TGTGCCAGCACCCCACAGGGGTTTACCTACGAGCAGTACTTC	CASTPQGFTYEQYF
TRBV25-1	TRBJ2-1	-	-	TGTGCCAGCAGTGCCCCCAGGGGATCCTACAATGAGCAGTTCTTC	CASSAPRGSYNEQFF
TRBV4-1	TRBJ1-2	-	-	TGCGCCAGCAGCCAAATTGATGAATCGAGCTATGGCTACACCTTC	CASSQIDESSYGYTF
TRBV30	TRBJ2-5	-	-	TGTGCCTGGACTCGTGCGGAGACCCAGTACTTC	CAWTRAETQYF
TRBV2	TRBJ2-3	-	-	TGTGCCAGCAGTGGGCCAGGGATGTTACATACGCAGTATTTT	CASSGPGMLHTQYF
TRBV6-4	TRBJ2-1	-	TRBD2	TGTGCCAGCAGTGATACTAGCGGGGGTTTTGATGAGCAGTTCTTC	CASSDTSGGFDEQFF
TRBV6-5	TRBJ2-7	-	-	TGTGCCAGCAGTTACCAACCTAGGGGGACGGACTACGAGCAGTACTTC	CASSYQPRGTDYEQYF
TRBV6-1	TRBJ2-1	large	-	TGTGCCAGCAGTGACCATACACTAAGCAGTAGTGAGCAGTTCTTC	CASSDHTLSSSEQFF
TRBV6-5	TRBJ1-2	-	-	TGTGCCAGCACCCCCGGGTTATATGGCTACACCTTC	CASTPGLYGYTF
TRBV27	TRBJ1-6	-	-	TGTGCCAGCAGTGCCGTGTCCAATTCACCCCTCCACTTT	CASSAVSNSPLHF
TRBV5-8	TRBJ1-1	-	-	TGTGCCAGCAGCTCCCATAGGGGTGAAGCTTTCTTT	CASSSHRGEAFF
TRBV7-2	TRBJ2-7	-	-	TGTGCCAGCAGCTACCGGGACATGGCCTACGAGCAGTACTTC	CASSYRDMAYEQYF
TRBV27	TRBJ1-5	once	-	TGTGCCAGCGCTCCCTTTTGGCCCAATCAGCCCCAGCATTTT	CASAPFWPNQPQHF
TRBV7-9	TRBJ2-7	-	-	TGTGCCAGCAGCTTGGGCGTCTACGAGCAGTACTTC	CASSLGVYEQYF
TRBV15	TRBJ2-2	-	TRBD2	TGTGCCACCAGCGAGTGGGGACTAGCGGGAGGGCCGCACGGGGAGCTGTTTTTT	CATSEWGLAGGPHGELFF
TRBV4-3	TRBJ2-7	-	-	TGCGCCAGCAGCCTGGGTCCCCAGGGTGGCTACGAGCAGTACTTC	CASSLGPQGGYEQYF
TRBV27	TRBJ1-5	-	-	TGTGCCAGCAGTCGTCCGGGGGACAATCAGCCCCAGCATTTT	CASSRPGDNQPQHF